This T cell receptor beta chain was sequenced for a study of cytomegalovirus exposure and HLA in healthy donors. Findings of the study overall: In a later analysis, donors in an Asian-associated ancestry cluster reportedly had fewer N-insertions in productive TCRs than the cohort mean. The study listed 164 cytomegalovirus-associated TCR beta chains.

With respect to this clone: Its antigen is still unknown. Other DNA sequences within the sample encode an identical CDR3.

V dropped 5 bases and J dropped 4 bases, with 15 bases sitting between them. The CDR3 sequence is 14 residues long. Germline CDR1 reads MNHEY; CDR2 reads SMNVEV (reference sequence). PCR involved 60 Vbeta and 13 Jbeta primers. Profiling relied on immunoSEQ multiplex PCR, and the TCRdb table lists in-frame clones only, not all of them. The sample has around 130,000 clones. This sequence originates from a woman between 55 and 75 years old in good health and CMV-seronegative. The chain employs TRBV27 and TRBJ2-7, with D possibly being TRBD2 (6 bases). The sample taken for sequencing was PBMCs. In DNA form, the CDR3 reads TGTGCCAGCAGTACCGGGACGGGGGTGTACGAGCAGTACTTC. Its translation is CASSTGTGVYEQYF.